This note documents a single T cell receptor beta chain sequence. Its antigen is not known. This record comes from a study of CD8+ T cells in alopecia areata. CDR1 and CDR2 from the germline V gene are GTSNPN and SVGIG (reference sequence). Unmatched junction bases numbered 3, after V lost 4 bases and J lost 1 base. The CDR3 runs 14 residues. RNA, once extracted, was reverse transcribed into cDNA for use as the sequencing template. Assay used: immunoSEQ multiplex PCR; TCRdb lists only in-frame clones, some missing. The data show a few hundred thousand clones, 67% seen once. Study-level results: Between patients, shared TCR sequences were less clear than in mice. This was possibly due in part to HLA diversity in the patient population.

Obtained from alopecia areata patients were lesional scalp punch biopsies along with peripheral blood. The chain joins TRBV30 to TRBJ2-2, with 7 bases fitting TRBD1. This receptor was obtained from a human donor with alopecia areata. The material was CD4+ T cells sorted from blood, obtained at week 0. CDR3 sequence: CAWIRTGNTGELFF. CDR3 nucleotides: TGTGCCTGGATTAGGACAGGGAACACCGGGGAGCTGTTTTTT. The whole variable domain, remainder taken from reference TRBV30 and TRBJ2-2, is SQTIHQWPATLVQPVGSPLSLECTVEGTSNPNLYWYRQAAGRGLQLLFYSVGIGQISSEVPQNLSASRPQDRQFILSSKKLLLSDSGFYLCAWIRTGNTGELFFGEGSRLTVL.